The rows below give T cell receptor beta chains drawn from one sample of a study of T-cell reconstitution after alpha-beta-depleted transplantation in children. TCRdb re-analysed the PCR reads in MiXCR, keeping a single row per CDR3 protein. Of about 420,000 distinct CDR3 sequences listed, about 17% are singletons. The sample in question was PBMCs, mostly from graft donor cells, obtained 360 days after TCRalphabeta/CD19-depleted stem cell transplant. These receptor sequences come from a boy under three years old who had a stem cell transplant for Wiskott-Aldrich syndrome, so the T cells may come from the graft donor. The CDR3 runs from the conserved cysteine through the conserved F or W. The order of the fields is J gene, clone size, D gene, V gene, CDR3 protein, CDR3 DNA. The D gene is left open where the match is weak. Where a row states a size, it is once, few, many or the class of an expanded clone; other rows omit it.

J gene: TRBJ1-5
clone size: NA
D gene: NA
V gene: TRBV6-2/TRBV6-3
CDR3 protein: CASSRPGTTQHF
CDR3 DNA: TGTGCCAGCAGCCGACCGGGAACAACCCAGCATTTT

J gene: TRBJ2-6
clone size: few
D gene: TRBD1
V gene: TRBV5-1
CDR3 protein: CASSLVQGNSGANVLTF
CDR3 DNA: TGCGCCAGCAGCTTGGTACAGGGGAACTCTGGGGCCAACGTCCTGACTTTC

J gene: TRBJ1-1
clone size: NA
D gene: NA
V gene: TRBV25-1
CDR3 protein: CASRGTPNTEAFF
CDR3 DNA: TGTGCCAGCAGGGGGACACCGAACACTGAAGCTTTCTTT

J gene: TRBJ1-6
clone size: few
D gene: TRBD1
V gene: TRBV3-1
CDR3 protein: CASSTGTANSPLHF
CDR3 DNA: TGTGCCAGCAGCACCGGGACAGCCAATTCACCCCTCCACTTT

J gene: TRBJ2-7
clone size: NA
D gene: TRBD2
V gene: TRBV5-1
CDR3 protein: CASSRKGTSGTLAGEQYF
CDR3 DNA: TGCGCCAGCAGCCGCAAAGGGACTAGCGGGACGCTAGCGGGTGAGCAGTACTTC

J gene: TRBJ1-5
clone size: few
D gene: NA
V gene: TRBV4-1
CDR3 protein: CASSQDSSSNQPQHF
CDR3 DNA: TGCGCCAGCAGCCAAGATTCAAGTAGCAATCAGCCCCAGCATTTT

J gene: TRBJ2-1
clone size: few
D gene: TRBD1
V gene: TRBV24-1
CDR3 protein: CATSEPGTDNEQFF
CDR3 DNA: TGTGCCACCAGTGAACCCGGGACAGACAATGAGCAGTTCTTC

J gene: TRBJ2-1
clone size: NA
D gene: NA
V gene: TRBV20-1
CDR3 protein: CSGLHGPSRAEFF
CDR3 DNA: TGCAGTGGACTGCATGGTCCTTCGCGAGCGGAGTTCTTC

J gene: TRBJ2-4
clone size: few
D gene: NA
V gene: TRBV12-3/TRBV12-4
CDR3 protein: CASSFYGNPKNIQYF
CDR3 DNA: TGTGCCAGCAGTTTTTATGGCAACCCCAAAAACATTCAGTACTTC

J gene: TRBJ2-1
clone size: NA
D gene: NA
V gene: TRBV11-2
CDR3 protein: CASSLVPRAAGGNEQFF
CDR3 DNA: TGTGCCAGCAGCTTAGTGCCGAGGGCAGCCGGAGGCAATGAGCAGTTCTTC

J gene: TRBJ2-1
clone size: NA
D gene: TRBD2
V gene: TRBV5-1
CDR3 protein: CASSSVRSGGPLNNEQFF
CDR3 DNA: TGCGCCAGCAGCTCTGTAAGAAGCGGGGGGCCTCTCAACAATGAGCAGTTCTTC

J gene: TRBJ2-2
clone size: few
D gene: NA
V gene: TRBV4-1
CDR3 protein: CASSSFEEGSTGELFF
CDR3 DNA: TGCGCCAGCAGCTCCTTCGAGGAGGGAAGCACCGGGGAGCTGTTTTTT

J gene: TRBJ2-1
clone size: few
D gene: NA
V gene: TRBV2
CDR3 protein: CASSETPPGSHAGGFF
CDR3 DNA: TGTGCCAGCAGTGAAACCCCCCCGGGTTCACACGCCGGCGGGTTCTTC

J gene: TRBJ2-2
clone size: NA
D gene: TRBD2
V gene: TRBV5-1
CDR3 protein: CASSLKLAANTGELFF
CDR3 DNA: TGCGCCAGCAGCTTGAAACTAGCGGCGAACACCGGGGAGCTGTTTTTT

J gene: TRBJ2-1
clone size: NA
D gene: NA
V gene: TRBV14
CDR3 protein: CASSQEWQGHNEQFF
CDR3 DNA: TGTGCCAGCAGCCAAGAATGGCAGGGTCACAATGAGCAGTTCTTC

J gene: TRBJ2-1
clone size: NA
D gene: NA
V gene: TRBV24-1
CDR3 protein: CATSEWGAQFF
CDR3 DNA: TGTGCCACCAGTGAATGGGGGGCCCAGTTCTTC

J gene: TRBJ2-1
clone size: NA
D gene: NA
V gene: TRBV7-9
CDR3 protein: CASSLNSNGEQFF
CDR3 DNA: TGTGCCAGCAGCTTAAACTCCAATGGGGAGCAGTTCTTC

J gene: TRBJ2-6
clone size: NA
D gene: NA
V gene: TRBV4-2
CDR3 protein: CASSLNLWGAGANVLTF
CDR3 DNA: TGTGCCAGCAGCCTAAACCTGTGGGGGGCTGGGGCCAACGTCCTGACTTTC

J gene: TRBJ2-3
clone size: NA
D gene: TRBD2
V gene: TRBV14
CDR3 protein: CASSQDRLAGVTDTQYF
CDR3 DNA: TGTGCCAGCAGCCAAGATCGACTAGCGGGGGTCACAGATACGCAGTATTTT

J gene: TRBJ2-5
clone size: few
D gene: TRBD2
V gene: TRBV11-2
CDR3 protein: CASSPWTSGWRETQYF
CDR3 DNA: TGTGCCAGCAGCCCCTGGACTAGCGGATGGCGGGAGACCCAGTACTTC

J gene: TRBJ2-3
clone size: few
D gene: NA
V gene: TRBV5-1
CDR3 protein: CASSFMTDWADTQYF
CDR3 DNA: TGCGCCAGCAGCTTCATGACGGACTGGGCAGATACGCAGTATTTT

J gene: TRBJ2-3
clone size: NA
D gene: NA
V gene: TRBV7-9
CDR3 protein: CASSDRQDTQYF
CDR3 DNA: TGTGCCAGCAGCGACCGGCAAGATACGCAGTATTTT

J gene: TRBJ2-1
clone size: NA
D gene: TRBD1
V gene: TRBV12-3/TRBV12-4
CDR3 protein: CASSPRQGGRLSSYNEQFF
CDR3 DNA: TGTGCCAGCAGTCCCCGACAGGGTGGACGGCTTAGCTCCTACAATGAGCAGTTCTTC

J gene: TRBJ2-1
clone size: few
D gene: NA
V gene: TRBV14
CDR3 protein: CASSRLAYYNEQFF
CDR3 DNA: TGTGCCAGCAGCCGGCTAGCGTACTACAATGAGCAGTTCTTC

J gene: TRBJ2-7
clone size: few
D gene: NA
V gene: TRBV24-1
CDR3 protein: CATSDLAYEQYF
CDR3 DNA: TGTGCCACCAGTGATTTAGCGTACGAGCAGTACTTC

J gene: TRBJ2-2
clone size: NA
D gene: TRBD1
V gene: TRBV20-1
CDR3 protein: CSASKVPGQRNTGELFF
CDR3 DNA: TGCAGTGCTAGTAAAGTACCGGGACAGCGGAACACCGGGGAGCTGTTTTTT

J gene: TRBJ2-4
clone size: many
D gene: NA
V gene: TRBV4-2
CDR3 protein: CASSRAGQQDIQYF
CDR3 DNA: TGTGCCAGCAGCCGCGCAGGACAACAGGACATTCAGTACTTC

J gene: TRBJ2-3
clone size: many
D gene: NA
V gene: TRBV12-3/TRBV12-4
CDR3 protein: CASSLWAEIDTDTQYF
CDR3 DNA: TGTGCCAGCAGTTTGTGGGCCGAAATCGACACAGATACGCAGTATTTT

J gene: TRBJ2-7
clone size: NA
D gene: NA
V gene: TRBV6-1
CDR3 protein: CASSDPGRLRYEQYF
CDR3 DNA: TGTGCCAGCAGTGACCCAGGGAGGCTACGGTACGAGCAGTACTTC

J gene: TRBJ2-5
clone size: NA
D gene: NA
V gene: TRBV15
CDR3 protein: CATSRTWETQYF
CDR3 DNA: TGTGCCACCAGCAGGACATGGGAGACCCAGTACTTC

J gene: TRBJ1-2
clone size: NA
D gene: TRBD1
V gene: TRBV12-3/TRBV12-4
CDR3 protein: CASSLARDRGQPNYGYTF
CDR3 DNA: TGTGCCAGCAGTTTAGCTCGGGACAGGGGCCAACCCAACTATGGCTACACCTTC

J gene: TRBJ2-2
clone size: few
D gene: TRBD1
V gene: TRBV5-1
CDR3 protein: CASSFRTGGPTGELFF
CDR3 DNA: TGCGCCAGCAGCTTTCGGACAGGTGGTCCGACCGGGGAGCTGTTTTTT

J gene: TRBJ1-1
clone size: NA
D gene: NA
V gene: TRBV15
CDR3 protein: CATSRARGGTEAFF
CDR3 DNA: TGTGCCACCAGCAGGGCACGAGGGGGGACTGAAGCTTTCTTT

J gene: TRBJ2-3
clone size: NA
D gene: TRBD2
V gene: TRBV12-3/TRBV12-4
CDR3 protein: CACSALTTGLADTDTQYF
CDR3 DNA: TGTGCCTGCAGCGCACTTACGACGGGGCTAGCGGACACAGATACGCAGTATTTT

J gene: TRBJ2-1
clone size: few
D gene: TRBD1
V gene: TRBV12-3/TRBV12-4
CDR3 protein: CASSFRVRGPGNEQFF
CDR3 DNA: TGTGCCAGCAGTTTCAGGGTGAGGGGGCCAGGGAATGAGCAGTTCTTC

J gene: TRBJ2-5
clone size: few
D gene: TRBD2
V gene: TRBV6-5
CDR3 protein: CASGLIAGGAETQYF
CDR3 DNA: TGTGCCAGCGGTCTCATAGCGGGGGGCGCGGAGACCCAGTACTTC

J gene: TRBJ2-7
clone size: few
D gene: TRBD1
V gene: TRBV29-1
CDR3 protein: CSVERGQGAYEQYF
CDR3 DNA: TGCAGCGTTGAACGGGGTCAGGGGGCATACGAGCAGTACTTC

J gene: TRBJ1-4
clone size: few
D gene: TRBD1
V gene: TRBV7-6
CDR3 protein: CASSLGPGGHEKLFF
CDR3 DNA: TGTGCCAGCAGCTTAGGCCCAGGGGGCCATGAAAAACTGTTTTTT

J gene: TRBJ1-2
clone size: few
D gene: TRBD1
V gene: TRBV20-1
CDR3 protein: CSARTPGQGAYGYTF
CDR3 DNA: TGCAGTGCTCGGACGCCGGGACAGGGAGCCTATGGCTACACCTTC

J gene: TRBJ2-7
clone size: NA
D gene: NA
V gene: TRBV7-9
CDR3 protein: CASSLEAGSSYEQYF
CDR3 DNA: TGTGCCAGCAGCTTAGAGGCGGGCTCCTCCTACGAGCAGTACTTC

J gene: TRBJ2-1
clone size: few
D gene: NA
V gene: TRBV5-1
CDR3 protein: CASSLPNWNEQFF
CDR3 DNA: TGCGCCAGCAGCTTACCTAATTGGAATGAGCAGTTCTTC

J gene: TRBJ2-1
clone size: once
D gene: TRBD2
V gene: TRBV30
CDR3 protein: CAWSTTSGSFNEQFF
CDR3 DNA: TGTGCCTGGAGTACGACTAGCGGGAGTTTCAATGAGCAGTTCTTC

J gene: TRBJ2-1
clone size: few
D gene: NA
V gene: TRBV7-2
CDR3 protein: CASSLVGWGNNEQFF
CDR3 DNA: TGTGCCAGCAGCTTAGTAGGGTGGGGGAACAATGAGCAGTTCTTC

J gene: TRBJ1-4
clone size: many
D gene: NA
V gene: TRBV12-3/TRBV12-4
CDR3 protein: CASSLAGVNEKLFF
CDR3 DNA: TGTGCCAGCAGTTTGGCTGGCGTTAATGAAAAACTGTTTTTT

J gene: TRBJ2-7
clone size: NA
D gene: NA
V gene: TRBV27
CDR3 protein: CASSFGPTGYEQYF
CDR3 DNA: TGTGCCAGCAGTTTCGGCCCGACAGGCTACGAGCAGTACTTC

J gene: TRBJ2-7
clone size: NA
D gene: NA
V gene: TRBV21-1
CDR3 protein: CASSKGRTSGRKDEQYF
CDR3 DNA: TGTGCCAGCAGCAAAGGACGGACTAGCGGGAGGAAGGACGAGCAGTACTTC

J gene: TRBJ2-1
clone size: few
D gene: TRBD2
V gene: TRBV7-2
CDR3 protein: CASSLARTGGQEQFF
CDR3 DNA: TGTGCCAGCAGCTTAGCGCGGACGGGGGGGCAAGAGCAGTTCTTC

J gene: TRBJ2-3
clone size: few
D gene: TRBD1
V gene: TRBV6-5
CDR3 protein: CASSFFAGTGSSDTQYF
CDR3 DNA: TGTGCCAGCAGTTTTTTCGCCGGGACAGGGAGTTCAGATACGCAGTATTTT

J gene: TRBJ2-1
clone size: few
D gene: TRBD2
V gene: TRBV9
CDR3 protein: CASSVALTSGRFDNEQFF
CDR3 DNA: TGTGCCAGCAGCGTAGCCCTGACTAGCGGGAGATTTGACAATGAGCAGTTCTTC

J gene: TRBJ1-6
clone size: few
D gene: NA
V gene: TRBV2
CDR3 protein: CASSGQWKLNSPLHF
CDR3 DNA: TGTGCCAGCAGTGGACAGTGGAAACTTAATTCACCCCTCCACTTT

J gene: TRBJ2-5
clone size: few
D gene: TRBD1
V gene: TRBV25-1
CDR3 protein: CASSAFGTEETQYF
CDR3 DNA: TGTGCCAGCAGTGCCTTTGGGACAGAAGAGACCCAGTACTTC

J gene: TRBJ2-7
clone size: few
D gene: TRBD1
V gene: TRBV7-6
CDR3 protein: CASSLKQGAPDEQYF
CDR3 DNA: TGTGCCAGCAGCTTAAAACAGGGGGCGCCGGACGAGCAGTACTTC

J gene: TRBJ2-7
clone size: NA
D gene: TRBD2
V gene: TRBV6-5
CDR3 protein: CASSYSGLAAYEQYF
CDR3 DNA: TGTGCCAGCAGTTACTCGGGACTAGCTGCCTACGAGCAGTACTTC

J gene: TRBJ2-3
clone size: few
D gene: NA
V gene: TRBV6-6
CDR3 protein: CASGQLRTDTQYF
CDR3 DNA: TGTGCCAGCGGACAACTACGAACAGATACGCAGTATTTT

J gene: TRBJ2-3
clone size: NA
D gene: TRBD1
V gene: TRBV5-5
CDR3 protein: CASSKTGGVETDTQYF
CDR3 DNA: TGTGCCAGCAGCAAGACAGGGGGCGTTGAAACAGATACGCAGTATTTT

J gene: TRBJ2-1
clone size: few
D gene: NA
V gene: TRBV29-1
CDR3 protein: CSVLGGGRGYNEQFF
CDR3 DNA: TGCAGCGTCCTCGGGGGCGGGAGAGGCTACAATGAGCAGTTCTTC